These 10 T cell receptor beta chains were all obtained from the same sample, sequenced in a study of blood T cell repertoires in COVID-19. Method: immunoSEQ multiplex PCR; TCRdb's copy keeps in-frame clones and lacks some. The sample consists of 150,000 to 200,000 clones, around 79% of them appearing once. The sample consisted of peripheral blood. The receptor set was obtained from a woman aged 55-70 years with COVID-19, enrolled during active disease.

The chain combines TRBV15 with TRBJ2-3; D is possibly TRBD2 (5 bases). CDR1 and CDR2 from the germline V gene are LNHNV and YYDKDF (reference sequence). The V and J ends lost 5 bases and 2 bases respectively, with 17 bases between them. This CDR3 has 16 amino acids. CDR3 coding DNA: TGTGCCACCAGCGGACTGGGCTACCCAAACACAGATACGCAGTATTTT. Protein: CATSGLGYPNTDTQYF. The full variable domain, its missing parts supplied by reference TRBV15 and TRBJ2-3, is DAMVIQNPRYQVTQFGKPVTLSCSQTLNHNVMYWYQQKSSQAPKLLFHYYDKDFNNEADTPDNFQSRRPNTSFCFLDIRSPGLGDTAMYLCATSGLGYPNTDTQYFGPGTRLTVL.

The chain has TRBV5-1 and TRBJ2-1, with TRBD1 as a possible D gene (6 bases). The CDR3 contains 14 residues. Per germline, CDR1 SGHRS and CDR2 YFSETQ. Trimming removed 2 bases at V and 1 base at J, with 7 bases between. This CDR3 is CASSFDRSYNEQFF. CDR3 in DNA: TGCGCCAGCAGCTTTGACAGGTCCTACAATGAGCAGTTCTTC. Looking up the rest from reference TRBV5-1 and TRBJ2-1 gives the full variable domain: KAGVTQTPRYLIKTRGQQVTLSCSPISGHRSVSWYQQTPGQGLQFLFEYFSETQRNKGNFPGRFSGRQFSNSRSEMNVSTLELGDSALYLCASSFDRSYNEQFFGPGTRLTVL.

J is TRBJ2-5 and V is TRBV15, with 7 bases fitting TRBD1. Per the germline V gene, CDR1 is LNHNV and CDR2 is YYDKDF (reference sequence). The V and J ends lost 3 bases and 2 bases, in that order; junction bases with no gene match: 6. This CDR3 contains 15 residues. CDR3 DNA sequence: TGTGCCACCAGCAGGTGGGGGACAGATCAAGAGACCCAGTACTTC. Its protein is CATSRWGTDQETQYF.

The chain has TRBV29-1 and TRBJ2-5, with 14 bases identical to TRBD2. The end of the DNA is better explained by TRBJ2-7, so the J call may be wrong. This CDR3 comprises 13 residues. In germline, CDR1 is SQVTM, CDR2 ANQGSEA. The CDR3 loop is CSGGLAGVNEQYF. The CDR3, as DNA: TGCAGCGGGGGACTAGCGGGAGTAAACGAGCAGTACTTC.

The CDR3 DNA is TGTGCCAGCAGCTTGGACACCCCTAACTATGGCTACACCTTC. It encodes CASSLDTPNYGYTF. V is TRBV5-6 and J is TRBJ1-2; no reliable D call. Between the trimmed V and J ends, which lost 0 bases and 0 bases, there was a span of 6 bases. This CDR3 comprises 14 residues. Germline CDR1 is SGHDT and CDR2 is YYEEEE.

This chain links TRBV10-2 with TRBJ2-7; tentative D call: TRBD2 (5 bases). The germline gives CDR1 WSHSY, CDR2 SAAADI. The V end was cut by 6 bases, the J end by 0 bases, with 9 bases between. CDR3 length equals 13 residues. The CDR3 DNA sequence: TGCGCCAGCAGCAGGACTTCCTCCTACGAGCAGTACTTC. Its translation: CASSRTSSYEQYF.

The chain employs TRBV5-6 and TRBJ2-1, with TRBD2 matching 9 bases. This CDR3 is 15 amino acids long. V shed 5 bases, J shed 2 bases, and the junction held 5 bases outside the gene matches. Germline values: CDR1 SGHDT, CDR2 YYEEEE. CDR3 nucleotides: TGTGCCAGCAGAAGAATAGCGGGGGCCTACAATGAGCAGTTCTTC. Translation: CASRRIAGAYNEQFF.

The chain combines TRBV9 with TRBJ2-3; D possibly corresponds to TRBD1 (6 bases). From germline, CDR1 is SGDLS and CDR2 YYNGEE. The ends were cut back, 3 bases at V and 2 bases at J, with 16 bases in the middle. The CDR3 spans 16 residues. The CDR3 DNA reads as TGTGCCAGCAGCGCGCCCTCAGGGGAACTCACAGATACGCAGTATTTT. Its translation is CASSAPSGELTDTQYF.

The chain carries TRBV14 and TRBJ1-2; D is undetermined. Trimming stripped 4 bases from V and 1 base from J, with 7 bases between. The CDR3 is 13 amino acids. Germline values: CDR1 SGHDN, CDR2 FVKESK. CDR3 in amino acids: CASSPLYNYGYTF. The CDR3 nucleotides read TGTGCCAGCAGCCCCCTCTATAACTATGGCTACACCTTC.

V gene TRBV3-1 (or the pseudogene TRBV3-2) combines with J gene TRBJ1-6; possibly TRBD1 for D (6 bases). CDR1 is LGHDT and CDR2 is YNNKEL in the germline V gene (reference sequence). Trimming left V 1 base short and J 7 bases short, with 14 bases between. The CDR3 spans 16 residues. The CDR3 spells CASSQGPGATNSPLHF. The CDR3 coding sequence is TGTGCCAGCAGCCAAGGCCCAGGGGCCACGAATTCACCCCTCCACTTT.